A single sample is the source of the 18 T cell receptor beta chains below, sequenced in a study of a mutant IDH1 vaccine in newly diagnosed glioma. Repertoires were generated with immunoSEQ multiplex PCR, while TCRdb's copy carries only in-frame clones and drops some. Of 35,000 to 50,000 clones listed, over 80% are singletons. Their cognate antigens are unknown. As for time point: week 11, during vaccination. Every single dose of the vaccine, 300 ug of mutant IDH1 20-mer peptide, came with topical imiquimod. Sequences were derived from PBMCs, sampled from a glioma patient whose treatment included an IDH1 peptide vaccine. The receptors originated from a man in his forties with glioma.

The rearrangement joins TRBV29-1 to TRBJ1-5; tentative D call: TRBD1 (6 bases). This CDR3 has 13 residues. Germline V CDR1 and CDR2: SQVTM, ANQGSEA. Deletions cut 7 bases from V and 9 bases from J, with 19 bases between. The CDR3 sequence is CSAATGATGPQHF. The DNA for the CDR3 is TGCAGCGCCGCGACAGGAGCGACGGGGCCCCAGCATTTT.

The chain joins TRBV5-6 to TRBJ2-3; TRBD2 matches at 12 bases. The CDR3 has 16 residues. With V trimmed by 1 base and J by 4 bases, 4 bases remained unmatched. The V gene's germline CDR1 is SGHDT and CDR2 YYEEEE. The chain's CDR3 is CASSLWTSGMADTQYF. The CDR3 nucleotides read TGTGCCAGCAGCTTGTGGACTAGCGGGATGGCAGATACGCAGTATTTT.

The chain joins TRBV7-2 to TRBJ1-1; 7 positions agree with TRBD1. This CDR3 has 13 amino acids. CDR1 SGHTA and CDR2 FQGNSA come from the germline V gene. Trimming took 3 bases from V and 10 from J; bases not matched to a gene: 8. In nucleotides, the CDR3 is TGTGCCAGCAGCTTTGACAGGGTTCATGGAGCTTTCTTT. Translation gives CASSFDRVHGAFF.

The CDR3 region has the DNA TGTGCCAGCAGCCCTCAGACAGGGGGAGGCACTGAAGCTTTCTTT. Translation gives CASSPQTGGGTEAFF. The rearrangement links TRBV7-2 to TRBJ1-1; TRBD1 aligns across 9 bases. V was pared by 5 bases and J by 4 bases, with 8 bases of the junction left unmatched. Germline loops: CDR1 SGHTA, CDR2 FQGNSA. This CDR3 comprises 15 residues.

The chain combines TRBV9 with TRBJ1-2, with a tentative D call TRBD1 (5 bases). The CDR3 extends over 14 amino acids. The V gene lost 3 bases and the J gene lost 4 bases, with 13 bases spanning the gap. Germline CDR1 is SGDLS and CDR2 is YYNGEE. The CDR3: CASSGGLGRYGYTF. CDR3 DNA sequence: TGTGCCAGCAGCGGGGGATTGGGGCGCTATGGCTACACCTTC.

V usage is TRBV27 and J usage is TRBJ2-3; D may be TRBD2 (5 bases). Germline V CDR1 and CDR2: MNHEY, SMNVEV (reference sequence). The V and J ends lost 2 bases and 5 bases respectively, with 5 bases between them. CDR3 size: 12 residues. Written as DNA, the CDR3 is TGTGCCAGCAGTTTAAGCGGAGATACGCAGTATTTT. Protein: CASSLSGDTQYF.

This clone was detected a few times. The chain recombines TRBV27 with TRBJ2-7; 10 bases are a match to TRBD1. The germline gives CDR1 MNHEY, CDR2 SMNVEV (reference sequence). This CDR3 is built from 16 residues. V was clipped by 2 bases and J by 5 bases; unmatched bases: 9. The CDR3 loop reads CASSLTLGTGDNEQYF. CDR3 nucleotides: TGTGCCAGCAGTTTAACACTGGGGACAGGGGATAACGAGCAGTACTTC.

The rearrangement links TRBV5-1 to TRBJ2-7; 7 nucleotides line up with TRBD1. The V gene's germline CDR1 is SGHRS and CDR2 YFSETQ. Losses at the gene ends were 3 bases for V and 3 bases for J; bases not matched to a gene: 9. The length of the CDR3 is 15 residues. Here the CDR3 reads CASSSGTVGVYEQYF. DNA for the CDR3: TGCGCCAGCAGCTCCGGGACAGTCGGGGTCTACGAGCAGTACTTC.

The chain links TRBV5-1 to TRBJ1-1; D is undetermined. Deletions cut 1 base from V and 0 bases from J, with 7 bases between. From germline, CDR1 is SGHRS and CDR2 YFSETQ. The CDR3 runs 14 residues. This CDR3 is CASSLLGMNTEAFF. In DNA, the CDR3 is TGCGCCAGCAGCTTGTTAGGGATGAACACTGAAGCTTTCTTT.

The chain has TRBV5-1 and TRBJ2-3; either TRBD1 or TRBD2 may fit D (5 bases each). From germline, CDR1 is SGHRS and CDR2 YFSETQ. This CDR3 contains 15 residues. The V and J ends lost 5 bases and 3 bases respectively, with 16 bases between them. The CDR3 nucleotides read TGCGCCAGCAGTCGGGACGCCTTTGGGACAGATACGCAGTATTTT. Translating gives CASSRDAFGTDTQYF.

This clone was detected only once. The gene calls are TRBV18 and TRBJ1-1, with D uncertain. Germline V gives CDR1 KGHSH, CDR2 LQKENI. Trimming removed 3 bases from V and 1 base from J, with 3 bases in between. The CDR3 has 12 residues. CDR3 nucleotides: TGTGCCAGCTCACCCAGGAACACTGAAGCTTTCTTT. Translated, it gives CASSPRNTEAFF.

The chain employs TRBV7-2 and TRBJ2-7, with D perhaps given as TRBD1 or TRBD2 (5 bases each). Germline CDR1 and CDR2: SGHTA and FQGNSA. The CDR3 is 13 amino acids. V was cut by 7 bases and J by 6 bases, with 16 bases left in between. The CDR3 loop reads CASTGRFGSEQYF. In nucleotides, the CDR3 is TGTGCCAGCACGGGACGTTTTGGGTCCGAGCAGTACTTC.

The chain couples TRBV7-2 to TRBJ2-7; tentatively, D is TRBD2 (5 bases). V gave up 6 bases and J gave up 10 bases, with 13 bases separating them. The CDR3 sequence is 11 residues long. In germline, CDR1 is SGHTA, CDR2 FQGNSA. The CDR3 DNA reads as TGTGCCAGCAGGATTGGGAGAGATCAGTACTTC. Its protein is CASRIGRDQYF.

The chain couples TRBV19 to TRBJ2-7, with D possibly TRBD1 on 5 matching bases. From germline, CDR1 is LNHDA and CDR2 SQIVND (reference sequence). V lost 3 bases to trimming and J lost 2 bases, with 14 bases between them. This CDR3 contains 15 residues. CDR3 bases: TGTGCCAGTAGTATCGAGGCCAGGGCCACCTACGAGCAGTACTTC. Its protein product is CASSIEARATYEQYF.

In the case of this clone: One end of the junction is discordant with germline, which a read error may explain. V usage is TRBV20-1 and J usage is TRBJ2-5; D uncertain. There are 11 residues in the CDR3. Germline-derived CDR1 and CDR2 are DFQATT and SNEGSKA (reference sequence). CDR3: CSARDRETQYF. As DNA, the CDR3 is TGCAGTGCTCGAGACCGGGAGACCCAGTACTTC.

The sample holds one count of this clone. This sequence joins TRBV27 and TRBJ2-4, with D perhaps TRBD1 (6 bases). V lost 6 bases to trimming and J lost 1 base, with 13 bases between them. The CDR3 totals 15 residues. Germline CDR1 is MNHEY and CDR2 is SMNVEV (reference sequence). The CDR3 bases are TGTGCCAGCAGAGGTTTGAGGGGGGCCAAAAACATTCAGTACTTC. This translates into CASRGLRGAKNIQYF.

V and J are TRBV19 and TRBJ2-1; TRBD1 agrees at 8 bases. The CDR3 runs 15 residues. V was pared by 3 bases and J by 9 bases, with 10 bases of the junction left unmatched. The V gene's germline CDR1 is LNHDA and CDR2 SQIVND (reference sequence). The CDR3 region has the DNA TGTGCCAGTAGTATCAGACAGGGGATCGGTGTTGAGCAGTTCTTC. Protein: CASSIRQGIGVEQFF.

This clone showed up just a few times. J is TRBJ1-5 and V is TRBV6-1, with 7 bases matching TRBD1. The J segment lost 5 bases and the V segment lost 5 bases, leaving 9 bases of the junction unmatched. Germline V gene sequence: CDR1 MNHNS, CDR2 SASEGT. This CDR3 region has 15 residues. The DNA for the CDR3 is TGTGCCAGCAGTCCTGACCGACAGGGATATCAGCCCCAGCATTTT. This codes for CASSPDRQGYQPQHF.